This TCR beta chain was identified in a study of CD8+ T cells in alopecia areata. Treatment: oral pan-JAK inhibitor, 5-10 mg twice daily. RNA, once extracted, was reverse transcribed into cDNA for use as the sequencing template. Data came from immunoSEQ multiplex PCR; TCRdb stores just in-frame clones and leaves some out. The sample shows 200,000 or so clones, 58% of them seen only once. After removal of 5 bases from V and 6 bases from J, the junction contained 10 bases not matched to a gene. Germline CDR1 and CDR2: SGHVS and FNYEAQ. CDR3 length equals 14 residues. This clonotype was obtained from a human donor with alopecia areata. The chain combines TRBV7-6 with TRBJ2-7; TRBD1 matches 7 bases. The sample here was CD4+ T cells sorted from blood, taken at week 24, from a patient treated with tofacitinib. CDR3 sequence (DNA): TGTGCCAGCAGCAATAGACAGGGACCCTCCGAGCAGTACTTC. Protein sequence: CASSNRQGPSEQYF.